Listed below are T cell receptor beta chains from one sample, sequenced in a study of T cell responses to AZD1222 COVID-19 vaccine. Some clones are missing from TCRdb's copy, which holds only in-frame ones; the method was immunoSEQ multiplex PCR. The repertoire holds about 120,000 clones, around 93% seen once, with around 14% in the top ten. Sequences were derived from peripheral blood, sampled on day 0 of AZD1222 vaccination. These receptors were collected from an adult in good health. CDR3s include the opening cysteine and the closing phenylalanine or tryptophan.

>TRBV19|TRBJ2-1
CASSILGEWSDEQFF
>TRBV9|TRBJ2-3
CASSPQSGGSRPSTDTQYF
>TRBV7-9|TRBJ1-1
CATKYAGGRMNTEAFF
>TRBV7-2|TRBJ2-1
CASSSGQGRLGNEQFF
>TRBV5-1|TRBJ1-2
CASSFGGNYGYTF
>TRBV5-1|TRBJ2-2
CASSLGLDTGELFF
>TRBV15|TRBJ2-7
CATSPWVRGNEQYF
>TRBV28|TRBJ2-5
CASSFGQGSQETQYF
>TRBV29-1|TRBJ2-1
CSVVQSSYNEQFF
>TRBV5-6|TRBJ1-4
CASSPGQATNEKLFF
>TRBV7-6|TRBJ1-4
CASSLRGPGEEKLFF
>TRBV6-5|TRBJ2-7
CASRWDRESYEQYF
>TRBV7-6|TRBJ2-3
CATSRGATDTQYF
>TRBV5-5|TRBJ1-4
CASEQTVTTNEKLFF
>TRBV7-9|TRBJ2-7
CASSLLGDKSYEQYF
>TRBV5-1|TRBJ2-1
CASSLAGLSYNEQFF
>TRBV9|TRBJ1-2
CASGLEKGHLRYTF
>TRBV6-5|TRBJ2-7
CASIPGHLYEQYF
>TRBV6-2/TRBV6-3|TRBJ2-3
CASSSPPQTSLSDTQYF
>TRBV11-2|TRBJ2-7
CASSFRGNEQYF
>TRBV7-9|TRBJ2-7
CASSFSVTAYEQYF
>TRBV30|TRBJ2-7
CAWSVGGYEQYF
>TRBV5-1|TRBJ2-7
CASSLAGGGRPYEQYF
>TRBV18|TRBJ2-2
CASSPQAGLTGELFF
>TRBV5-5|TRBJ1-5
CASSPGQDNQPQHF
>TRBV9|TRBJ2-2
CASSVDRNTGELFF
>TRBV1|TRBJ2-2
CTSSGVVGSGELFF
>TRBV28|TRBJ2-1
CASSFGVYEQFF
>TRBV6-5|TRBJ2-2
CASSYAHSGGTGELFF
>TRBV19|TRBJ2-1
CASSTLLAGSYNEQFF
>TRBV30|TRBJ2-7
CAWSGGTESAYEQYF